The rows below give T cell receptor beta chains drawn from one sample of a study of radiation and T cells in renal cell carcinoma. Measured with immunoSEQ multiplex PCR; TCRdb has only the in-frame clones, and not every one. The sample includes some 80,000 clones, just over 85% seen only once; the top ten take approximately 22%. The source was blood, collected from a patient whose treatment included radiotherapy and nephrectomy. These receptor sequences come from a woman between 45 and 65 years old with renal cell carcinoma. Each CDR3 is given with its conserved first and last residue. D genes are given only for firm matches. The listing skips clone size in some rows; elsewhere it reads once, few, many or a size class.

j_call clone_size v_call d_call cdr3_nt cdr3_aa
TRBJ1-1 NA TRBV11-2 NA TGTGCCAGCAGCTTAGACCTAAGAGGAACTGAAGCTTTCTTT CASSLDLRGTEAFF
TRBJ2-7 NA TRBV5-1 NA TGCGCCAGCAGCCTGAGGACTGGGTACGAGCAGTACTTC CASSLRTGYEQYF
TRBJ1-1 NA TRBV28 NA TGTGCCAGCAGTTCGGCCGGGGCGAACACTGAAGCTTTCTTT CASSSAGANTEAFF
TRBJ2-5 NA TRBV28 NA TGTGCCAGCGAAGGGAGTGAGACCCAGTACTTC CASEGSETQYF
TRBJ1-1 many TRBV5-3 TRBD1 TGTGCCAGAAGTTTTACCCGAGGGGGCGGGAACACTGAAGCTTTCTTT CARSFTRGGGNTEAFF
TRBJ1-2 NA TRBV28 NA TGTGCCAGCAGCGTGCCGGGCCTGGACTACTATGGCTACACCTTC CASSVPGLDYYGYTF
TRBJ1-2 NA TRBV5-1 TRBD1 TGCGCCAGCAGCTCCGGGACAGGGGGCGTTAACTATGGCTACACCTTC CASSSGTGGVNYGYTF
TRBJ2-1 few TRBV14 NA TGTGCCAGCAGCCAACATTACGGCAATGAGCAGTTCTTC CASSQHYGNEQFF
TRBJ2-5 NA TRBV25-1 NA TGTGCCAGAAGCCAAGAGACCCAGTACTTC CARSQETQYF
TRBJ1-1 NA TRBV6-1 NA TGTGCCACGACGACTTCCATCCAGGGCACTGAAGCTTTCTTT CATTTSIQGTEAFF
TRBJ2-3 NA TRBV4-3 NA TGCGCCAGCAGCCAAGATAGGACGCCAGATATGCAGTATTTT CASSQDRTPDMQYF
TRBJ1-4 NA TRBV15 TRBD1 TGTGCCACCAGCAGTCCCGGCCAGGGGACAGGTCGGGCTTCCAATGAAAAACTGTTTTTT CATSSPGQGTGRASNEKLFF
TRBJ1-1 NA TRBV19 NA TGTGCCAGTAGTAACTACCAAGAGGTAGCTTTCTTT CASSNYQEVAFF
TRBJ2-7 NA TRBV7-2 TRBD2 TGTGCCAGCAGCCGGAGCGGGGCTTCCTACGAGCAGTACTTC CASSRSGASYEQYF
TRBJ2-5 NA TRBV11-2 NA TGTGCCAGCAGCTTAGAACTCTCCAGTCAAGAGACCCAGTACTTC CASSLELSSQETQYF
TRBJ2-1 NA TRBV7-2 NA TGTGCCAGCAGCTTAGGACTAAGATTTGATGAGCAGTTCTTC CASSLGLRFDEQFF
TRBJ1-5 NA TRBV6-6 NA TGTGCCAGCAGTTATGACAACTATAGCAATCAGCCCCAGCATTTT CASSYDNYSNQPQHF
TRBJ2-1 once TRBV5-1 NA TGCGCCAGCAATCTTGATGGACAGATTTTCAATGAGCAGTTCTTC CASNLDGQIFNEQFF
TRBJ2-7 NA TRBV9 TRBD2 TGTGCCAGCAGCGTAGGCCTAGCGGGGGGTCCAAGGGAGCAGTACTTC CASSVGLAGGPREQYF
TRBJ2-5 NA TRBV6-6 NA TGTGCCACCTACTTATGGGAGCGAGAGACCCAGTACTTC CATYLWERETQYF
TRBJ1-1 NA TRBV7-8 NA TGTGCCAGCAGCTTATACAAGGCGGGTGAAGCTTTCTTT CASSLYKAGEAFF
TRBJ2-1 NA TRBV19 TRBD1 TGTGCCAGTAGTTCACAGGGGGGCTATGAGCAGTTCTTC CASSSQGGYEQFF
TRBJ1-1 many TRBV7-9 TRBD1 TGTGCCAGCAGCCATTCAGGGGGGCGGACTGAAGCTTTCTTT CASSHSGGRTEAFF
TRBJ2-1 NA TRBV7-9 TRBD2 TGTGCCAGCAGCCCGGGACTAGCGGGAGGCAATGAGCAGTTCTTC CASSPGLAGGNEQFF
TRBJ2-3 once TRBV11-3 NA TGTGCCAGCAGCTTAGGGGAGCGGACCTTCACAGATACGCAGTATTTT CASSLGERTFTDTQYF
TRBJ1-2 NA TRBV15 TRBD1 TGTGCCACCAGCAGTTCGGCAGGGGGCGATATCTATGGCTACACCTTC CATSSSAGGDIYGYTF
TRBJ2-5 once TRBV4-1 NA TGCGCCAGCAAGGCAGCGGACCAAGAGACCCAGTACTTC CASKAADQETQYF
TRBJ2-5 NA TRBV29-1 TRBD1 TGCAGCGTTGCCGGGACAGGGGCACAAGAGACCCAGTACTTC CSVAGTGAQETQYF
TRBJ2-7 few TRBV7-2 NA TGTGCCAGCAGCTTAGCCCACATCAGGTACGAGCAGTACTTC CASSLAHIRYEQYF
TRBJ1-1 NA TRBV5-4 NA TGTGCCAGCCATCCAGGGGTCAACACTGAAGCTTTCTTT CASHPGVNTEAFF
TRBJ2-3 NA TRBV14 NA TGTGCCAGCAGCCAGACAGGGAGGAGAACAGATACGCAGTATTTT CASSQTGRRTDTQYF
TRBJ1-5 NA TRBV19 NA TGTGCCAGTAGTATTTGGTGGCCCACCTTCAATCAGCCCCAGCATTTT CASSIWWPTFNQPQHF
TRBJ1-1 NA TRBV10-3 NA TGTGCCATCGGGGACCGGCGCGGAGGGACTGAAGCTTTCTTT CAIGDRRGGTEAFF